The rows below give T cell receptor beta chains drawn from one sample of a study of cytomegalovirus exposure and HLA in healthy donors. Assay used: immunoSEQ multiplex PCR; TCRdb lists only in-frame clones, some missing. This table has under 250,000 clones, around four fifths appearing once. Sequenced sample: PBMCs. The receptors come from a woman aged 18-29 years in good health and CMV-seronegative. The CDR3 runs from the conserved cysteine through the conserved F or W. A D gene is named only where the DNA matches it firmly. Only part of the rows carry a size: once, few, many, or a class if the clone is expanded.

J gene: TRBJ2-3
D gene: -
V gene: TRBV27
clone size: -
CDR3 DNA: TGTGCCAGCAGTTACCGGATGGGGCTAGCGTCTAGCACAGATACGCAGTATTTT
CDR3 protein: CASSYRMGLASSTDTQYF

J gene: TRBJ1-2
D gene: -
V gene: TRBV5-1
clone size: -
CDR3 DNA: TGCGCCAGCAGCCTTGGATCTTGGACAGCCTATGGCTACACCTTC
CDR3 protein: CASSLGSWTAYGYTF

J gene: TRBJ2-7
D gene: -
V gene: TRBV21-1
clone size: -
CDR3 DNA: TGTGCCAGCAGTCGACAGAGCGTTGCCTACGAGCAGTACTTC
CDR3 protein: CASSRQSVAYEQYF

J gene: TRBJ1-4
D gene: TRBD1
V gene: TRBV28
clone size: -
CDR3 DNA: TGTGCCAGCAGTCCCCGGGACAGGGCTGAAAAACTGTTTTTT
CDR3 protein: CASSPRDRAEKLFF

J gene: TRBJ1-1
D gene: TRBD1
V gene: TRBV5-4
clone size: -
CDR3 DNA: TGTGCCAGCAGCTTGGGACAGGGGTTTGAAGCTTTCTTT
CDR3 protein: CASSLGQGFEAFF

J gene: TRBJ2-1
D gene: TRBD1
V gene: TRBV10-1
clone size: -
CDR3 DNA: TGCGCCAGCAGGGGCAACAGGGGGGTCATCAATGAGCAGTTCTTC
CDR3 protein: CASRGNRGVINEQFF

J gene: TRBJ2-7
D gene: TRBD1
V gene: TRBV5-1
clone size: -
CDR3 DNA: TGCGCCAGCAGTTCCCCAGGGGGCGTAGGGTACGAGCAGTACTTC
CDR3 protein: CASSSPGGVGYEQYF

J gene: TRBJ2-2
D gene: -
V gene: TRBV5-1
clone size: -
CDR3 DNA: TGCGCCAGCAGCTTGTATGACAACACCGGGGAGCTGTTTTTT
CDR3 protein: CASSLYDNTGELFF

J gene: TRBJ2-7
D gene: -
V gene: TRBV5-1
clone size: -
CDR3 DNA: TGCGCCAGCATTGGGGATTCATCCTACGAGCAGTACTTC
CDR3 protein: CASIGDSSYEQYF

J gene: TRBJ2-2
D gene: -
V gene: TRBV29-1
clone size: -
CDR3 DNA: TGCAGCGTTATGACTAGTTCTGGGGAGCTGTTTTTT
CDR3 protein: CSVMTSSGELFF

J gene: TRBJ2-7
D gene: TRBD2
V gene: TRBV28
clone size: -
CDR3 DNA: TGTGCCAGCAGCCTGACTAGCGGCTCCTACGAGCAGTACTTC
CDR3 protein: CASSLTSGSYEQYF

J gene: TRBJ2-7
D gene: -
V gene: TRBV15
clone size: -
CDR3 DNA: TGTGCCACCAGCAGAGAGCGGGGAATCGCCTACGAGCAGTACTTC
CDR3 protein: CATSRERGIAYEQYF

J gene: TRBJ2-7
D gene: -
V gene: TRBV11-2
clone size: -
CDR3 DNA: TGTGCCAGCAGGCACTACTCCTACGAGCAGTACTTC
CDR3 protein: CASRHYSYEQYF

J gene: TRBJ1-1
D gene: -
V gene: TRBV6-5
clone size: -
CDR3 DNA: TGTGCCAGCAGTCTCACAAGAGGGTTATCTGAAGCTTTCTTT
CDR3 protein: CASSLTRGLSEAFF

J gene: TRBJ2-7
D gene: TRBD2
V gene: TRBV4-2
clone size: -
CDR3 DNA: TGTGCCAGCAGCCAAAAGTCCCTAGCGGGGCACGAGCAGTACTTC
CDR3 protein: CASSQKSLAGHEQYF

J gene: TRBJ2-1
D gene: TRBD1
V gene: TRBV28
clone size: once
CDR3 DNA: TGTGCCAGCAGGACGACAGGGGGCTCGGGGAATGAGCAGTTCTTC
CDR3 protein: CASRTTGGSGNEQFF

J gene: TRBJ2-7
D gene: -
V gene: TRBV19
clone size: -
CDR3 DNA: TGTGCCAGTAGCCCTTCCGTAGCGGTGAACGAGCAGTACTTC
CDR3 protein: CASSPSVAVNEQYF

J gene: TRBJ1-2
D gene: -
V gene: TRBV2
clone size: -
CDR3 DNA: TGTGCCAGCGGGCTGCGGGCAGGGGAAAGCTACACCTTC
CDR3 protein: CASGLRAGESYTF

J gene: TRBJ1-5
D gene: -
V gene: TRBV6-1
clone size: -
CDR3 DNA: TGTGCCAGCAGTGAAGGTCTGGGGCCCGCGGTGCATTTT
CDR3 protein: CASSEGLGPAVHF

J gene: TRBJ2-7
D gene: -
V gene: TRBV18
clone size: -
CDR3 DNA: TGTGCCAGCTCAATCTCGACGGCTTGGGCCGAGCAGTACTTC
CDR3 protein: CASSISTAWAEQYF

J gene: TRBJ1-1
D gene: -
V gene: TRBV27
clone size: once
CDR3 DNA: TGTGCCAGCCTTACAGGGAACACTGAAGCTTTCTTT
CDR3 protein: CASLTGNTEAFF

J gene: TRBJ2-7
D gene: -
V gene: TRBV28
clone size: -
CDR3 DNA: TGTGCCAGCAGTTTAACCCCCTACGAGCAGTACTTC
CDR3 protein: CASSLTPYEQYF

J gene: TRBJ2-3
D gene: TRBD2
V gene: TRBV10-2
clone size: -
CDR3 DNA: TGCGCCACTCTTAGCGGGAGGGCCGGAGATACGCAGTATTTT
CDR3 protein: CATLSGRAGDTQYF

J gene: TRBJ2-2
D gene: -
V gene: TRBV6-5
clone size: once
CDR3 DNA: TGTGCCAGCAGTTTTATCTTGAACACCGGGGAGCTGTTTTTT
CDR3 protein: CASSFILNTGELFF

J gene: TRBJ2-1
D gene: TRBD2
V gene: TRBV9
clone size: once
CDR3 DNA: TGTGCCAGCAGCGGAGCTAGCGGGGGGGTATATGAGCAGTTCTTC
CDR3 protein: CASSGASGGVYEQFF

J gene: TRBJ1-2
D gene: TRBD1
V gene: TRBV2
clone size: -
CDR3 DNA: TGTGCCAGCAGTGAATTACGCGGGACAGAAGATTTCTATGGCTACACCTTC
CDR3 protein: CASSELRGTEDFYGYTF

J gene: TRBJ1-6
D gene: TRBD1
V gene: TRBV2
clone size: -
CDR3 DNA: TGTGCCAGCAGTGAAGCGCTTGGACAGGGAAGCTCCTATAATTCACCCCTCCACTTT
CDR3 protein: CASSEALGQGSSYNSPLHF

J gene: TRBJ2-1
D gene: TRBD2
V gene: TRBV6-4
clone size: -
CDR3 DNA: TGTGCCAGCAGTGAATCACTAGCGGGAGCTAGTGAGCAGTTCTTC
CDR3 protein: CASSESLAGASEQFF

J gene: TRBJ1-2
D gene: TRBD1
V gene: TRBV5-1
clone size: -
CDR3 DNA: TGCGCCAGCAGCTTGTCCCTAGGGGCAGGGGGCCCCCCTGAGCGCTACACCTTC
CDR3 protein: CASSLSLGAGGPPERYTF

J gene: TRBJ1-5
D gene: -
V gene: TRBV19
clone size: -
CDR3 DNA: TGTGCCAGTAGTATGAGGGATTTGGGCAATCAGCCCCAGCATTTT
CDR3 protein: CASSMRDLGNQPQHF

J gene: TRBJ2-3
D gene: -
V gene: TRBV30
clone size: -
CDR3 DNA: TGTGCCTGGAGTGTACGCGATACGCAGTATTTT
CDR3 protein: CAWSVRDTQYF

J gene: TRBJ2-7
D gene: -
V gene: TRBV28
clone size: -
CDR3 DNA: TGTGCCAGCTCGATCGAGGGCCCCTACGAGCAGTACTTC
CDR3 protein: CASSIEGPYEQYF

J gene: TRBJ2-1
D gene: TRBD2
V gene: TRBV5-4
clone size: -
CDR3 DNA: TGTGCCAGTGCAGCGGGGGGAGCCTACAATGAGCAGTTCTTC
CDR3 protein: CASAAGGAYNEQFF

J gene: TRBJ1-1
D gene: TRBD1
V gene: TRBV19
clone size: -
CDR3 DNA: TGTGCCAGTAGCACCGGGACAGGAGCTTTCTTT
CDR3 protein: CASSTGTGAFF

J gene: TRBJ1-1
D gene: -
V gene: TRBV7-3
clone size: -
CDR3 DNA: TGTGCCAGCAGTTCAACAGGGAAGGGTGAAGCTTTCTTT
CDR3 protein: CASSSTGKGEAFF

J gene: TRBJ2-7
D gene: -
V gene: TRBV5-1
clone size: -
CDR3 DNA: TGCGCCAGCAGCTTGGGGACGGCCGACACCTACGAGCAGTACTTC
CDR3 protein: CASSLGTADTYEQYF

J gene: TRBJ2-3
D gene: -
V gene: TRBV4-1
clone size: -
CDR3 DNA: TGCGCCAGCAGCCAAGAGGGTACGGATACGCAGTATTTT
CDR3 protein: CASSQEGTDTQYF

J gene: TRBJ2-7
D gene: TRBD2
V gene: TRBV7-6
clone size: once
CDR3 DNA: TGTGCCAGCAGCTTAAGTGGGGTAGCGGGAGAACTCGAGCAGTACTTC
CDR3 protein: CASSLSGVAGELEQYF

J gene: TRBJ1-3
D gene: -
V gene: TRBV30
clone size: -
CDR3 DNA: TGTGCCTGTCCGGGGGGAGGAAACACCATATATTTT
CDR3 protein: CACPGGGNTIYF

J gene: TRBJ1-1
D gene: -
V gene: TRBV5-1
clone size: once
CDR3 DNA: TGCGCCAGCAGCTTGGCGGGAGGCAGGAACACTGAAGCTTTCTTT
CDR3 protein: CASSLAGGRNTEAFF

J gene: TRBJ1-1
D gene: -
V gene: TRBV29-1
clone size: -
CDR3 DNA: TGCAGCGCCCTCAGCTACACTGAAGCTTTCTTT
CDR3 protein: CSALSYTEAFF

J gene: TRBJ1-4
D gene: -
V gene: TRBV27
clone size: once
CDR3 DNA: TGTGCCAGCAGTTTCTCCGGGGATCGTGAAAAACTGTTTTTT
CDR3 protein: CASSFSGDREKLFF

J gene: TRBJ2-7
D gene: -
V gene: TRBV7-2
clone size: -
CDR3 DNA: TGTGCCAGCAGCTTAAGACCCTACGAGCAGTACTTC
CDR3 protein: CASSLRPYEQYF

J gene: TRBJ2-5
D gene: TRBD2
V gene: TRBV15
clone size: once
CDR3 DNA: TGTGCCACCAGGGGGAGGGCACACCAAGAGACCCAGTACTTC
CDR3 protein: CATRGRAHQETQYF

J gene: TRBJ2-1
D gene: TRBD2
V gene: TRBV9
clone size: -
CDR3 DNA: TGTGCCAGCAGCGTAGCAAGTAGCGGGAGGGTAAATGAGCAGTTCTTC
CDR3 protein: CASSVASSGRVNEQFF

J gene: TRBJ1-5
D gene: -
V gene: TRBV30
clone size: few
CDR3 DNA: TGTGCCTGGAGTGCCCCCCCCGGGCGGGAACGGAGCAATCAGCCCCAGCATTTT
CDR3 protein: CAWSAPPGRERSNQPQHF

J gene: TRBJ1-2
D gene: -
V gene: TRBV5-1
clone size: -
CDR3 DNA: TGCGCCAGCAGCTTGGGGCCGAGCCAAGGCTACACCTTC
CDR3 protein: CASSLGPSQGYTF

J gene: TRBJ2-1
D gene: -
V gene: TRBV11-2
clone size: few
CDR3 DNA: TGTGCCAGCAGCGTGGACTGGCAGAATGAGCAGTTCTTC
CDR3 protein: CASSVDWQNEQFF

J gene: TRBJ2-5
D gene: -
V gene: TRBV2
clone size: once
CDR3 DNA: TGTGCCAGCAGGAGGGGGCGGGAGAGGAGAGAGACCCAGTACTTC
CDR3 protein: CASRRGRERRETQYF

J gene: TRBJ2-1
D gene: -
V gene: TRBV30
clone size: -
CDR3 DNA: TGTGCCTGGAGTGTAGGTCGACAGCTCTCCTACAATGAGCAGTTCTTC
CDR3 protein: CAWSVGRQLSYNEQFF

J gene: TRBJ1-1
D gene: -
V gene: TRBV19
clone size: -
CDR3 DNA: TGTGCCAGCGGACCACAGGGCTGGACTGAAGCTTTCTTT
CDR3 protein: CASGPQGWTEAFF

J gene: TRBJ2-1
D gene: -
V gene: TRBV5-1
clone size: once
CDR3 DNA: TGCGCCAGCATGGTTTCCTACAATGAGCAGTTCTTC
CDR3 protein: CASMVSYNEQFF

J gene: TRBJ1-5
D gene: -
V gene: TRBV6-6
clone size: -
CDR3 DNA: TGTGCCAGCAGTTTCTCCCGGGACACCAATCAGCCCCAGCATTTT
CDR3 protein: CASSFSRDTNQPQHF

J gene: TRBJ1-5
D gene: TRBD1
V gene: TRBV28
clone size: once
CDR3 DNA: TGTGCCAGCAGTTTCCCCAGGGGGGTTAATCAGCCCCAGCATTTT
CDR3 protein: CASSFPRGVNQPQHF

J gene: TRBJ1-5
D gene: -
V gene: TRBV30
clone size: -
CDR3 DNA: TGTGCCTGGTGCGGGGGAAGCAATCAGCCCCAGCATTTT
CDR3 protein: CAWCGGSNQPQHF